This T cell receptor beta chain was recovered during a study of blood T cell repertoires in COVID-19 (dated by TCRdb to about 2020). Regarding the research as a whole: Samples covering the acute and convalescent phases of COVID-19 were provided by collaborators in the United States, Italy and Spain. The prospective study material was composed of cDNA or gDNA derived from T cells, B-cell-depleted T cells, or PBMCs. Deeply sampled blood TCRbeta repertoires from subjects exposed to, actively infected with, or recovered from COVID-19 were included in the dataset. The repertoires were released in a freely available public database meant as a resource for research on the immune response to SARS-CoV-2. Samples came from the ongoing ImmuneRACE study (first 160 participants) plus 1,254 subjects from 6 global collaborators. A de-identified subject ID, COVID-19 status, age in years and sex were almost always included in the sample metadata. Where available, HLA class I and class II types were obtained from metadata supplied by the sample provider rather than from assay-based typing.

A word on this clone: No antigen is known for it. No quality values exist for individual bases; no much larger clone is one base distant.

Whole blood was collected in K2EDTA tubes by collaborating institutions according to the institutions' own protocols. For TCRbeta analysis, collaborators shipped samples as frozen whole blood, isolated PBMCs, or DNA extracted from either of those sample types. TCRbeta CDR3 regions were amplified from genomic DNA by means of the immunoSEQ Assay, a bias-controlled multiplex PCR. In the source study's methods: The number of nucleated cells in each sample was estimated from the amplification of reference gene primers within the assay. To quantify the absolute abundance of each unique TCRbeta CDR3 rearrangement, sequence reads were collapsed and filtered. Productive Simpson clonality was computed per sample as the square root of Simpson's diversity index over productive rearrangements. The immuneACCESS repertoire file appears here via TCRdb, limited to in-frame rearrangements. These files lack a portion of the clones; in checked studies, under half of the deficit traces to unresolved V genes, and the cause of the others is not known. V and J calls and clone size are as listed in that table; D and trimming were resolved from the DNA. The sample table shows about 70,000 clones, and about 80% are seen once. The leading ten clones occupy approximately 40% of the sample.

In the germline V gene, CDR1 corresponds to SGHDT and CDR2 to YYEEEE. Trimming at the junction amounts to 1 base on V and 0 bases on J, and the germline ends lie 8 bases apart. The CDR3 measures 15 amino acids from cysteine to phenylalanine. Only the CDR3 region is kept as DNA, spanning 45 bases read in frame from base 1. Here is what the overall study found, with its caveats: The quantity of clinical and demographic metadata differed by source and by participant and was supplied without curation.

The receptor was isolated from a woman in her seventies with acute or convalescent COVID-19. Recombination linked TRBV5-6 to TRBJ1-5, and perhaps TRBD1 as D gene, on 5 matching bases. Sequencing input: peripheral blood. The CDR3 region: CASSLRGNSNQPQHF. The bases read TGTGCCAGCAGCTTGCGGGGGAATAGCAATCAGCCCCAGCATTTT.